This TCR beta chain emerged from a study of Ad26.COV2.S vaccination and SARS-CoV-2 variants. Overall study: This donor came from the COV1001 trial of Ad26.COV2.S. Recipients of Ad26.COV2.S got it intramuscularly, once or twice 56 days apart.

The sample's treatment: some 19 received Ad26.COV2.S at low or high dose, single or two shots; about five received placebo; per-sample allocation not given. Samples came from day 63 after the first vaccine or placebo injection. Built on an Ad26 vector, the vaccine expressed Wuhan-strain SARS-CoV-2 spike. The CDR3 has 15 amino acids. Looked up from germline, CDR1 is SGHAT and CDR2 is FQNNGV. V was pared by 1 base and J by 10 bases, with 5 bases of the junction left unmatched. TCRdb keeps only in-frame clones here, not all; method: immunoSEQ multiplex PCR. There are 380,000 or so clones in the sample; around 88% occur only once, and about 10% lies in the top ten.

The sequence derives from a person between 18 and 65 years old who received the Ad26.COV2.S COVID-19 vaccine or a placebo. This chain uses TRBV11-2 with TRBJ1-6; 9 nucleotides align to TRBD1. Material: peripheral blood, obtained in a trial of Ad26.COV2.S vaccine versus placebo. In nucleotides, the CDR3 is TGTGCCAGCAGCTTAGTAGGACAGGGGAGCTCACCCCTCCACTTT. Encoded protein: CASSLVGQGSSPLHF.